These 12 T cell receptor beta chains share one sample of origin, sequenced in a study of T cells in Graves' hyperthyroidism and ophthalmopathy. Amplified regions were TCR beta CDR3 sequences from RNA transcripts. Using the HTBI primer set, a first-round RT-PCR was run on the TCR CDR3. Each CDR3 protein gets one entry after TCRdb re-called the multiplex PCR reads with MiXCR. There are a few hundred thousand distinct CDR3 sequences in the sample; around 42% occur only once, and 15% to 20% lies in the top ten. Sequencing used peripheral blood or thyroid tissue (not recorded which). These receptors were collected from an adult woman with Graves' disease, either hyperthyroidism or ophthalmopathy (not recorded which).

The chain has TRBV10-3 and TRBJ1-4, with 9 bases fitting TRBD1. The CDR3 sequence is 17 residues long. Germline CDR1 is ENHRY and CDR2 is SYGVKD. With V trimmed by 7 bases and J by 4 bases, 13 bases remained unmatched. CDR3 residues: CAIKKQGGQGSNEKLFF. Here the CDR3 DNA reads TGTGCCATCAAAAAGCAAGGCGGACAGGGGAGTAATGAAAAACTGTTTTTT.

This clonotype occurred many times. The chain has TRBV4-1 and TRBJ1-4, with 7 nucleotides matching TRBD1. Trimming took 5 bases from V and 3 from J; bases not matched to a gene: 9. Germline lookup yields CDR1 MGHRA and CDR2 YSYEKL. This CDR3 has 16 amino acids. The CDR3 protein is CASSYLTGTANEKLFF. CDR3 sequence (DNA): TGCGCCAGCAGCTATCTTACCGGGACAGCTAATGAAAAACTGTTTTTT.

The chain recombines TRBV5-5 with TRBJ2-3, with TRBD2 matching 8 bases. CDR1 and CDR2 from the germline V gene are SGHKS and YYEKEE (reference sequence). Unmatched junction bases numbered 10, after V lost 4 bases and J lost 0 bases. The CDR3 totals 17 residues. CDR3 bases: TGTGCCAGCAGCCGTGAGAATAGCGGGGTCAGCACAGATACGCAGTATTTT. Translated, it gives CASSRENSGVSTDTQYF.

CDR3 DNA: TGTGCCAGCAACTCAGGGACCGGGACTCCTGAAGCTTTCTTT. Protein: CASNSGTGTPEAFF. V and J are TRBV7-8 and TRBJ1-1; maybe TRBD1 (5 bases). Per the germline V gene, CDR1 is SGHVS and CDR2 is FQNEAQ. Trimming cost V 7 bases and J 6 bases, with 18 bases left between them. CDR3 length equals 14 residues.

This clonotype was detected many times. V gene TRBV20-1 combines with J gene TRBJ2-7; 9 nucleotides match TRBD2. J was trimmed by 3 bases and V by 0 bases; bases with no gene match: 6. This CDR3 comprises 15 residues. Germline assignment: CDR1 DFQATT and CDR2 SNEGSKA (reference sequence). CDR3 coding DNA: TGCAGTGCTAGAGATCACGGTAGCGGGAGCTACGAGCAGTACTTC. It yields the protein CSARDHGSGSYEQYF.

As to this clonotype: This CDR3 is missing its conserved last phenylalanine or tryptophan, likely due to a read error. No DNA is shown, since the ends of the CDR3 on it are uncertain; the CDR3 is the one TCRdb lists. The V call is TRBV12-3 or TRBV12-4, the J call TRBJ1-1; TRBD1, as called in the table, went unchecked against the DNA. The CDR3 adds up to 10 amino acids, both ends counted. The CDR3 spells CASSSYRSSI.

In its sample, this clonotype was seen many times. The gene calls are TRBV5-1 and TRBJ1-1; the D is unclear. V was clipped by 4 bases and J by 0 bases, with 7 bases between them. This CDR3 has 13 residues. Germline CDR1 and CDR2: SGHRS and YFSETQ. The chain's CDR3 is CASSRSLNTEAFF. The CDR3 DNA follows: TGCGCCAGCAGCCGAAGCCTGAACACTGAAGCTTTCTTT.

Concerning this clonotype itself: One junction end does not reproduce the germline sequence, and a read error may be involved. This sequence joins TRBV15 and TRBJ1-5, with D hard to call. The V gene's germline CDR1 is LNHNV and CDR2 YYDKDF (reference sequence). This CDR3 region has 15 residues. CDR3 protein: CAASSQYRTDQPQHF. The CDR3 DNA reads TGTGCCGCCAGCAGCCAATACAGAACTGATCAGCCCCAGCATTTT.

The chain carries TRBV2 and TRBJ1-2; 7 positions match TRBD1. CDR3 length: 15 residues. Germline loops: CDR1 SNHLY, CDR2 FYNNEI. Trimming took 6 bases from V and 7 from J; bases not matched to a gene: 14. CDR3 amino acids: CASSTGTEQLLGYTF. As DNA, the CDR3 is TGTGCCAGCAGCACTGGGACAGAACAACTCCTTGGCTACACCTTC.

The chain is built from TRBV27 and TRBJ1-5; D remains ambiguous. Trimming removed 2 bases from V and 0 bases from J, with 8 bases in between. Germline CDR1 and CDR2: MNHEY and SMNVEV (reference sequence). The CDR3 runs to 15 residues. CDR3 DNA: TGTGCCAGCAGTTTACGCAGAATTAGCAATCAGCCCCAGCATTTT. Protein product: CASSLRRISNQPQHF.

This clonotype has ten or more counts. This sequence joins TRBV7-9 and TRBJ2-7; TRBD1 is a possible D gene (5 bases). V gave up 6 bases and J gave up 2 bases, with 14 bases separating them. The CDR3 has 14 amino acids. Germline-derived CDR1 and CDR2 are SEHNR and FQNEAQ (reference sequence). The CDR3 loop is CASSARGQTYEQYF. In nucleotides, the CDR3 is TGTGCCAGCAGTGCTAGAGGACAAACCTACGAGCAGTACTTC.

This clonotype was counted many times. J is TRBJ2-7 and V is TRBV7-2, with 10 bases matching TRBD2. Germline CDR1 SGHTA, CDR2 FQGNSA. The CDR3 sequence is 16 residues long. V lost 2 bases, J lost 2 bases, and 6 bases stayed unmatched. The CDR3 DNA reads as TGTGCCAGCAGCTTACCCGGACTAGCGGCAACCTACGAGCAGTACTTC. Its protein is CASSLPGLAATYEQYF.